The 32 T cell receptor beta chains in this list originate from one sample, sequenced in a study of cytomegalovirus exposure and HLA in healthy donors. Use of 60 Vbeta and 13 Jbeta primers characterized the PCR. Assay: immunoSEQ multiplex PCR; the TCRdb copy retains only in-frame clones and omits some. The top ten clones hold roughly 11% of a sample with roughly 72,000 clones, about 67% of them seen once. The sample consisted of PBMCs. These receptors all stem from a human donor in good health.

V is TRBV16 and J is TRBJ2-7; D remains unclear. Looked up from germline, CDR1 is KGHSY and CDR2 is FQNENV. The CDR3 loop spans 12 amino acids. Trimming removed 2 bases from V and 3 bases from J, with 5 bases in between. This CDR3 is CASSQSLYEQYF. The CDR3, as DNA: TGTGCCAGCAGCCAAAGCCTCTACGAGCAGTACTTC.

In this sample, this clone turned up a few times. CDR3 loop: CAWHRKGTNEKLFF. CDR3 DNA: TGTGCCTGGCACCGAAAGGGGACTAATGAAAAACTGTTTTTT. The chain couples TRBV30 to TRBJ1-4; the D gene is possibly TRBD1 (5 bases). V shed 5 bases and J shed 2 bases, with 12 bases lying between them. This CDR3 comprises 14 residues. Per the germline V gene, CDR1 is GTSNPN and CDR2 is SVGIG (reference sequence).

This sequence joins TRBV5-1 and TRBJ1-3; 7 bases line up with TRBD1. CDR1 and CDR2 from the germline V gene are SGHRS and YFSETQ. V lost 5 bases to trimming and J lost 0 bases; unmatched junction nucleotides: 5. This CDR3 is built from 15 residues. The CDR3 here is CASRSQGDSGNTIYF. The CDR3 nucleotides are TGCGCCAGCAGATCCCAGGGGGACTCTGGAAACACCATATATTTT.

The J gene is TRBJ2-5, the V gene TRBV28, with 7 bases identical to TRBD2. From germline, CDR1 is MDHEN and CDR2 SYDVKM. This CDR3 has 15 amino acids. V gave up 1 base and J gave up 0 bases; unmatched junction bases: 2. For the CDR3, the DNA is TGTGCCAGCAGTTTATTGGGGACTAACCAAGAGACCCAGTACTTC. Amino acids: CASSLLGTNQETQYF.

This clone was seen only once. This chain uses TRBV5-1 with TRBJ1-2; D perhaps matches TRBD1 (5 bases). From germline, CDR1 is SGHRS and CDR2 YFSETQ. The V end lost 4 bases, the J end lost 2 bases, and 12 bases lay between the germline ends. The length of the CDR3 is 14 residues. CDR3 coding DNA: TGCGCCAGCAGCCCCCGGACACTCAACTATGGCTACACCTTC. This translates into CASSPRTLNYGYTF.

The CDR3 DNA follows: TGCGCCAGCAGCATTTCGGACTCAGGAGATACGCAGTATTTT. Translating it yields CASSISDSGDTQYF. The rearrangement uses TRBV5-1 and TRBJ2-3, with D perhaps matching TRBD2 (5 bases). CDR1 is SGHRS and CDR2 is YFSETQ in the germline V gene. The CDR3 is 14 amino acids. Trimming removed 4 bases from V and 5 bases from J, with 14 bases in between. The full variable domain, rest sourced from reference TRBV5-1 and TRBJ2-3, is KAGVTQTPRYLIKTRGQQVTLSCSPISGHRSVSWYQQTPGQGLQFLFEYFSETQRNKGNFPGRFSGRQFSNSRSEMNVSTLELGDSALYLCASSISDSGDTQYFGPGTRLTVL.

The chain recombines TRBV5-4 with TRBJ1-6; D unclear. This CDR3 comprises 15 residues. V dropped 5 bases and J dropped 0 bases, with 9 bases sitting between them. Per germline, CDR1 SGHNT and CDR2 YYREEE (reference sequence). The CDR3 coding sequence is TGTGCCAGCAGTTCTACTAGCTCCTATAATTCACCCCTCCACTTT. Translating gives CASSSTSSYNSPLHF.

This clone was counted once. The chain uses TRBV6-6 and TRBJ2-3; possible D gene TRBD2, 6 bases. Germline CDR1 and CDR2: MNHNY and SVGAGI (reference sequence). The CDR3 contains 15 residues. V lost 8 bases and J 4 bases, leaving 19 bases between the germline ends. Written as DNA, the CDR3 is TGTGCCAGCGGGAGGTCAATAGGGTCCCCAGATACGCAGTATTTT. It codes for CASGRSIGSPDTQYF.

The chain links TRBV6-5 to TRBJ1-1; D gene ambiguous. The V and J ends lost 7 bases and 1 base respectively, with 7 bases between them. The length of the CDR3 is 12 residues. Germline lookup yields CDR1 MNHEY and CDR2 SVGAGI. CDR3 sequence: CASKRWNTEAFF. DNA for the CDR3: TGTGCCAGCAAACGGTGGAACACTGAAGCTTTCTTT.

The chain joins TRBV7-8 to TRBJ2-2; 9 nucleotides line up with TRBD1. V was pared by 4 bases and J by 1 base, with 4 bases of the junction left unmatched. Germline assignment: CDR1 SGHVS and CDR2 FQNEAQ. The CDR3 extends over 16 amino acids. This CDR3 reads CASSYRDRVNTGELFF. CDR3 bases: TGTGCCAGCAGCTACCGGGACAGGGTGAACACCGGGGAGCTGTTTTTT.

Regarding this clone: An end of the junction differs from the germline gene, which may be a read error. DNA for the CDR3: TGTTCCAGCAGCCCCAGAAGGGGCACAACTAATGAAAAACTGTTTTTT. Protein product: CSSSPRRGTTNEKLFF. J is TRBJ1-4 and V is TRBV7-9; possibly TRBD1 for D (5 bases). Germline V gene sequence: CDR1 SEHNR, CDR2 FQNEAQ (reference sequence). The CDR3 is 16 residues long.

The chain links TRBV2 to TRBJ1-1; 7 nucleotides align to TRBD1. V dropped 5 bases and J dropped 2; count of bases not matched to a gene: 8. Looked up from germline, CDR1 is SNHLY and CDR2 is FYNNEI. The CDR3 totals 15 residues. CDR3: CASSLGTAANTEAFF. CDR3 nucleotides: TGTGCCAGCAGTCTTGGGACAGCCGCTAACACTGAAGCTTTCTTT.

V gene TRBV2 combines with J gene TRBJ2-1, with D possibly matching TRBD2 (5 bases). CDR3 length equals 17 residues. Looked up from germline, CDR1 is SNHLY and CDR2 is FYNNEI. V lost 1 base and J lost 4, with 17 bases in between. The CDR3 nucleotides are TGTGCCAGCAGTGAAGGGGGAGCGGAGCGAACTTACAATGAGCAGTTCTTC. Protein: CASSEGGAERTYNEQFF.

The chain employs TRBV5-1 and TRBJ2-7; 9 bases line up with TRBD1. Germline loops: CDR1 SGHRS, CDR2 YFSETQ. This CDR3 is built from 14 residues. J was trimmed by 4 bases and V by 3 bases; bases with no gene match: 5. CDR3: CASSSPGQGYEQYF. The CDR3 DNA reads TGCGCCAGCAGCTCTCCGGGACAGGGATACGAGCAGTACTTC.

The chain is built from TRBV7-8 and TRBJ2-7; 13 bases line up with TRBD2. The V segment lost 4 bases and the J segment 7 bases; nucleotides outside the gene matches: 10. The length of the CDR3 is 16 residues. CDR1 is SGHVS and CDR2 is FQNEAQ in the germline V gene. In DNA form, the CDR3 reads TGTGCCAGCAGCTCGTCCGGACTAGCGGGAGTCGGAGAGCAGTACTTC. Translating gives CASSSSGLAGVGEQYF.

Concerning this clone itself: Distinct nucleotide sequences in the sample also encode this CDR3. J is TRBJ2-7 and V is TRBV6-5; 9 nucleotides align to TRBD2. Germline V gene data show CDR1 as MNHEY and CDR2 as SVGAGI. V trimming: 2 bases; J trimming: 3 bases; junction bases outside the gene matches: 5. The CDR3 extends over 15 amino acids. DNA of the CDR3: TGTGCCAGCAGTTACCCAGGGACTAGCATCTACGAGCAGTACTTC. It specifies CASSYPGTSIYEQYF.

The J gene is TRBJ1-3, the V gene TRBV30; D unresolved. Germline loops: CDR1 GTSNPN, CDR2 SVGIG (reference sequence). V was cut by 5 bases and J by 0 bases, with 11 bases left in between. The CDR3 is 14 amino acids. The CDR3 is CAWGRILSGNTIYF. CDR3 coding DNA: TGTGCCTGGGGGAGGATTCTCTCTGGAAACACCATATATTTT.

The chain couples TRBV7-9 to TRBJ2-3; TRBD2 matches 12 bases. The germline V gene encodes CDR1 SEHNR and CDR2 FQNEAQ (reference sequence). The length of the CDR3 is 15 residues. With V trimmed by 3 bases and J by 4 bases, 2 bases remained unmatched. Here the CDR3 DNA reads TGTGCCAGCAGCTTTGGGACTAGCGGGCCAGATACGCAGTATTTT. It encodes CASSFGTSGPDTQYF.

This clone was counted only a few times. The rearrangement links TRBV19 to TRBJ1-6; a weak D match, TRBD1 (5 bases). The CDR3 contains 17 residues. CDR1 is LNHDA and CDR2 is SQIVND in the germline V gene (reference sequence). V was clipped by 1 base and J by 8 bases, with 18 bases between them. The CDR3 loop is CASSIGKGASSDSPLHF. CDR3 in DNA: TGTGCCAGTAGTATAGGTAAAGGGGCCTCGTCGGATTCACCCCTCCACTTT.

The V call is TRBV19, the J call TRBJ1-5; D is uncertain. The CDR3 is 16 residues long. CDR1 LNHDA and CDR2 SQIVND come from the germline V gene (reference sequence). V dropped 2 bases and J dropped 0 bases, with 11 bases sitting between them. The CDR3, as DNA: TGTGCCAGTAGTATAAGGCGGAGGGATAGCAATCAGCCCCAGCATTTT. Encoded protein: CASSIRRRDSNQPQHF.

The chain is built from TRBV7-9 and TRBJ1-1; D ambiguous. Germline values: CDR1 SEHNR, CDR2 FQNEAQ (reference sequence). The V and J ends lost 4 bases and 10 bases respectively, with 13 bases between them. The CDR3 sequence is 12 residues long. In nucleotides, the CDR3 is TGTGCCAGCAGCTCTGGGATGGCGGGAGCTTTCTTT. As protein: CASSSGMAGAFF.

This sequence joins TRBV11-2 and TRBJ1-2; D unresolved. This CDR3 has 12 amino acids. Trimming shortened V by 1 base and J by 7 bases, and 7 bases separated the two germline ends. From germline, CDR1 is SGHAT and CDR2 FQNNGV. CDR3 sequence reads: CASSLVPSGYTF. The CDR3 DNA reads TGTGCCAGCAGCTTAGTGCCCAGTGGCTACACCTTC.

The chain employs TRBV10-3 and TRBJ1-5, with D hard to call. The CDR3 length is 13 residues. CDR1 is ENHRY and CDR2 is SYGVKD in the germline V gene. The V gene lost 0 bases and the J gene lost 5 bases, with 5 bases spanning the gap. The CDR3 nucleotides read TGTGCCATCAGTGAGTCGCCAGATCAGCCCCAGCATTTT. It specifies CAISESPDQPQHF.

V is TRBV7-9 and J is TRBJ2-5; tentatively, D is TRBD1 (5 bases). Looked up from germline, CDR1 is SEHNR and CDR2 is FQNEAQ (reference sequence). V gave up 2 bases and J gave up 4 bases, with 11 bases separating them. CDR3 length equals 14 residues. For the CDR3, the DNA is TGTGCCAGCAGCTTATCTGGGGCCCTAGAGACCCAGTACTTC. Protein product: CASSLSGALETQYF.

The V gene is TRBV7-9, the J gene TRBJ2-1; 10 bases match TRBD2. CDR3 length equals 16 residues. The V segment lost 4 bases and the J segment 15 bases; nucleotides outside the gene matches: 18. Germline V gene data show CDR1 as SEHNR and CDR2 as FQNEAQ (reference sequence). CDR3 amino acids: CASSSTLAGGGTGLFF. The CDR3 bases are TGTGCCAGCAGCTCCACGTTAGCGGGAGGCGGGACCGGGCTGTTCTTC. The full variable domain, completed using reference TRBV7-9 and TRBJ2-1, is DTGVSQNPRHKITKRGQNVTFRCDPISEHNRLYWYRQTLGQGPEFLTYFQNEAQLEKSRLLSDRFSAERPKGSFSTLEIQRTEQGDSAMYLCASSSTLAGGGTGLFFGPGTRLTVL.

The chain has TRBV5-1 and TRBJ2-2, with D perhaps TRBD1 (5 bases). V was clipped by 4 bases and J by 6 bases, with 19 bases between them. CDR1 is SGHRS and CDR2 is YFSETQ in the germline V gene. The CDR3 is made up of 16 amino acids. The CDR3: CASSGSGPSWAGELFF. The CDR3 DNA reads TGCGCCAGCAGCGGTTCAGGGCCCAGTTGGGCCGGGGAGCTGTTTTTT. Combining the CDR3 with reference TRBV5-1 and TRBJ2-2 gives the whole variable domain KAGVTQTPRYLIKTRGQQVTLSCSPISGHRSVSWYQQTPGQGLQFLFEYFSETQRNKGNFPGRFSGRQFSNSRSEMNVSTLELGDSALYLCASSGSGPSWAGELFFGEGSRLTVL.

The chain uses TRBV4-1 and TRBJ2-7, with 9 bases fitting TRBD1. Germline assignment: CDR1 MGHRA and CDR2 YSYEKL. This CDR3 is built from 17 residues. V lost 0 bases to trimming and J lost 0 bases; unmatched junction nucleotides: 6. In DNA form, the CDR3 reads TGCGCCAGCAGCCAAGATTACGGACAGGGGAGCTCCTACGAGCAGTACTTC. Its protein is CASSQDYGQGSSYEQYF.

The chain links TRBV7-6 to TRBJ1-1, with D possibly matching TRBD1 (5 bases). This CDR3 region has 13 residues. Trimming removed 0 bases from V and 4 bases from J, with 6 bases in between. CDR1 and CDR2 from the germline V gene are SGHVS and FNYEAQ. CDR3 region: CASSLAGATEAFF. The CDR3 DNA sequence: TGTGCCAGCAGCTTAGCAGGGGCCACTGAAGCTTTCTTT.

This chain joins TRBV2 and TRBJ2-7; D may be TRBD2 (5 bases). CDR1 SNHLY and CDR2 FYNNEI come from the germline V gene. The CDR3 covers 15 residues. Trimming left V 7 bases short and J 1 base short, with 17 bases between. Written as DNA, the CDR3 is TGTGCCAGCAAGGAACTCGGTGGGAGTTCCTACGAGCAGTACTTC. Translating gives CASKELGGSSYEQYF.

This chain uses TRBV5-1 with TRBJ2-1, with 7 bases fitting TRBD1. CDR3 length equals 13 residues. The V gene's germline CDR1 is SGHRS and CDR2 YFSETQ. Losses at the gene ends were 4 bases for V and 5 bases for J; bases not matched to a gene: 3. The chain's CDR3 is CASSLGQHNEQFF. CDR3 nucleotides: TGCGCCAGCAGCCTGGGACAGCACAATGAGCAGTTCTTC.

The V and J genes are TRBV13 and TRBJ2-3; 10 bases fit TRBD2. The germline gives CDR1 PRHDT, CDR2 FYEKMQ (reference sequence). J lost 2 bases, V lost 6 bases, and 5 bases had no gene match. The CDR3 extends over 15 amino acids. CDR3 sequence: CASSSGTSDTDTQYF. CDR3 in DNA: TGTGCCAGCAGTTCCGGGACTAGCGACACAGATACGCAGTATTTT.

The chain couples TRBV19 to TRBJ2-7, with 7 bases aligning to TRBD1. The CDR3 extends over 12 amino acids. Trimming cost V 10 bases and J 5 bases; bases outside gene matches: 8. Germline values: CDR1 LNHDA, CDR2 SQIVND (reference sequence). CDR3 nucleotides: TGTGCCATCGGGACAGCGGTAAACGAGCAGTACTTC. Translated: CAIGTAVNEQYF.